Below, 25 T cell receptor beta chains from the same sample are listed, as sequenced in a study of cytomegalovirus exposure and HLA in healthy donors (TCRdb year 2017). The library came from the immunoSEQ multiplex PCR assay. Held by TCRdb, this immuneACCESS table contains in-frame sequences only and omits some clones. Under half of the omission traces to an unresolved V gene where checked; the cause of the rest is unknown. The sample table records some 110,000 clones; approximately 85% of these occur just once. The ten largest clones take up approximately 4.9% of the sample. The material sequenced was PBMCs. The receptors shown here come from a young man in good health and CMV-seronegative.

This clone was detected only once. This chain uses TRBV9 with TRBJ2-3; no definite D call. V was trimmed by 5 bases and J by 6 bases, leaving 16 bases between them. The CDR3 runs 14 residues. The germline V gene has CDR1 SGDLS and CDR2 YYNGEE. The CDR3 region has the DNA TGTGCCAGCAGTGAACGGGTAGTATTGGATACGCAGTATTTT. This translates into CASSERVVLDTQYF.

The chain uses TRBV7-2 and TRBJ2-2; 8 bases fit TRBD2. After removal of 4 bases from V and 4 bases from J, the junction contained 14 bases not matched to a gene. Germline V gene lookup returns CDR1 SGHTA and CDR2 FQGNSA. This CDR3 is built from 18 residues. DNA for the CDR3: TGTGCCAGCAGCTCTCAACCCGGGACTAGGGGGGTCACCGGGGAGCTGTTTTTT. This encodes CASSSQPGTRGVTGELFF.

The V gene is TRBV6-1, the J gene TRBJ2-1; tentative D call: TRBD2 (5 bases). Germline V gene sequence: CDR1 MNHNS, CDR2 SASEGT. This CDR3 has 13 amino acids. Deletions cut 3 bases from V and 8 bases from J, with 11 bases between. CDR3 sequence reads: CASSDVTRDEQFF. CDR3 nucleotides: TGTGCCAGCAGTGACGTAACTAGGGATGAGCAGTTCTTC.

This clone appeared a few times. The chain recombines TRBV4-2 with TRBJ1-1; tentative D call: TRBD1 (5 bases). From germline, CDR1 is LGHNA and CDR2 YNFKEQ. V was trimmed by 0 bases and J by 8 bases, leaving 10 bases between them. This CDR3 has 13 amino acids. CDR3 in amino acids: CASSQDTQGEAFF. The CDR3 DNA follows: TGTGCCAGCAGCCAAGATACCCAGGGAGAAGCTTTCTTT.

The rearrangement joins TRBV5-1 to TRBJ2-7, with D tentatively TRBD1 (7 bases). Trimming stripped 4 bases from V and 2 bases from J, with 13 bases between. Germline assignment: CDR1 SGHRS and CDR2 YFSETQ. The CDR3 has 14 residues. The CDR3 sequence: CASSRGDSTYEQYF. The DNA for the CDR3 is TGCGCCAGCAGCAGGGGGGACAGTACCTACGAGCAGTACTTC.

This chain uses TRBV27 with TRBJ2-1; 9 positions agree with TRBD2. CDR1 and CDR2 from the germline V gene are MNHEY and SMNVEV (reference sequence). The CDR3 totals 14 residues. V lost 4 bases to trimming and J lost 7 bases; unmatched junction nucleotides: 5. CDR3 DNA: TGTGCCAGCAGTTCAAGCGGGAGGAGGAATGAGCAGTTCTTC. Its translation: CASSSSGRRNEQFF.

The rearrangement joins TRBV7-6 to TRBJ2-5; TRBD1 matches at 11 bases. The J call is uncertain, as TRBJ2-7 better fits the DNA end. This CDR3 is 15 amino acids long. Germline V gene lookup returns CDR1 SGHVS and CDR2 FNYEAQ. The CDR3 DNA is TGTGCCAGCAGGGAGGGACAGGGGGGGAGGTACGAGCAGTACTTC. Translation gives CASREGQGGRYEQYF.

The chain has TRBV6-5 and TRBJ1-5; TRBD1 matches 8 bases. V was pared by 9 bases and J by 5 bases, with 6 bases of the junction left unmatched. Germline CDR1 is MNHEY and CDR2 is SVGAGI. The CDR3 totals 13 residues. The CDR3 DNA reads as TGTGCCAGTGGACAGGGCGGTGATCAGCCCCAGCATTTT. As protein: CASGQGGDQPQHF.

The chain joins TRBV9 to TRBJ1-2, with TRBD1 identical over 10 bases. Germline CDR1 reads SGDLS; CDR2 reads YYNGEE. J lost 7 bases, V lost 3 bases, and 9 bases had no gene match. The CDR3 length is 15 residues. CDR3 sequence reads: CASSGDRGSLGGYTF. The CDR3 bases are TGTGCCAGCAGCGGGGACAGGGGCTCTTTGGGTGGCTACACCTTC.

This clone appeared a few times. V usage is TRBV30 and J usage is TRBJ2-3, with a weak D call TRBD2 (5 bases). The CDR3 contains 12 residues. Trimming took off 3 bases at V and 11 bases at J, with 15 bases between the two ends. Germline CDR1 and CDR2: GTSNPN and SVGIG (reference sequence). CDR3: CAWRGSARGQYF. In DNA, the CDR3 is TGTGCCTGGAGAGGGAGTGCTCGCGGGCAGTATTTT.

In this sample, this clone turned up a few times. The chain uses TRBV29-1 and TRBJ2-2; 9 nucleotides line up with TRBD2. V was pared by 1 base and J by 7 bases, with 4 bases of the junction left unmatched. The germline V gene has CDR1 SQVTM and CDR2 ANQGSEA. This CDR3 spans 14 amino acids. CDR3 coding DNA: TGCAGCGTTGAAGGCGGGAGGGTGGGCGGGGAGCTGTTTTTT. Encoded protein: CSVEGGRVGGELFF.

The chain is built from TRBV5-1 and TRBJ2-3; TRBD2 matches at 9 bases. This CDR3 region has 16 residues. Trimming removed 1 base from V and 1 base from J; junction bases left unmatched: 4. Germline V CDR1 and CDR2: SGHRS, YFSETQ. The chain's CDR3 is CASSLYVAGGTDTQYF. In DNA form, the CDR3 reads TGCGCCAGCAGCTTGTACGTAGCGGGAGGCACAGATACGCAGTATTTT.

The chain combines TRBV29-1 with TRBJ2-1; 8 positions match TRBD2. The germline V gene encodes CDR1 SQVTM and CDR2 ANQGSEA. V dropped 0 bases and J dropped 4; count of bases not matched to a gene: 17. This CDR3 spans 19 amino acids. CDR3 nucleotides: TGCAGCGTTGAAGACCGAGTTGCGGGGGGTGTCTTTACTTACAATGAGCAGTTCTTC. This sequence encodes CSVEDRVAGGVFTYNEQFF.

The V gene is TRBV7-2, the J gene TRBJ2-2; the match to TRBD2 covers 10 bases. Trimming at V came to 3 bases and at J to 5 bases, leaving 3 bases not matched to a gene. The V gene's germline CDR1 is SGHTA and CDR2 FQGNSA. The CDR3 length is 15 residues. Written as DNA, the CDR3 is TGTGCCAGCAGCTTCACTAGCGGGGCAACCGGGGAGCTGTTTTTT. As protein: CASSFTSGATGELFF. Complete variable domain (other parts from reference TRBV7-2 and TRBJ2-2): GAGVSQSPSNKVTEKGKDVELRCDPISGHTALYWYRQSLGQGLEFLIYFQGNSAPDKSGLPSDRFSAERTGGSVSTLTIQRTQQEDSAVYLCASSFTSGATGELFFGEGSRLTVL.

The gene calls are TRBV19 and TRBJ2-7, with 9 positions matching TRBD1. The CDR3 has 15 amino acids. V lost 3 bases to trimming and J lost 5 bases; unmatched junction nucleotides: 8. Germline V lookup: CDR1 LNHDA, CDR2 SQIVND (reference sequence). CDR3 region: CASSMGVQGADEQYF. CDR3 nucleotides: TGTGCCAGTAGTATGGGGGTACAGGGGGCAGACGAGCAGTACTTC.

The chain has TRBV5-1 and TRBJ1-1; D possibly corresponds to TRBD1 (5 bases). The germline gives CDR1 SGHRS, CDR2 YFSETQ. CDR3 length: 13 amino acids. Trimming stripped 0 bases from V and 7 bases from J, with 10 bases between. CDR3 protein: CASSLAAGYEAFF. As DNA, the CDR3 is TGCGCCAGCAGCTTGGCGGCAGGGTATGAAGCTTTCTTT. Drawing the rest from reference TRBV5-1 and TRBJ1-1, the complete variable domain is KAGVTQTPRYLIKTRGQQVTLSCSPISGHRSVSWYQQTPGQGLQFLFEYFSETQRNKGNFPGRFSGRQFSNSRSEMNVSTLELGDSALYLCASSLAAGYEAFFGQGTRLTVV.

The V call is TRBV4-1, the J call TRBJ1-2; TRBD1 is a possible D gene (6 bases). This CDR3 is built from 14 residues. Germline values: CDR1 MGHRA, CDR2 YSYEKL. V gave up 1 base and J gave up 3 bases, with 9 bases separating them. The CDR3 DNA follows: TGCGCCAGCAGCCAAGGGGGGGGCCACTATGGCTACACCTTC. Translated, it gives CASSQGGGHYGYTF.

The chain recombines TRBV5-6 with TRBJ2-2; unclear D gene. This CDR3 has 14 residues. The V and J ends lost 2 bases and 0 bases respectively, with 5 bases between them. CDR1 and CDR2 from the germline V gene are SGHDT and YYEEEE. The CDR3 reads CASSLASNTGELFF. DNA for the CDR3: TGTGCCAGCAGCTTAGCGTCGAACACCGGGGAGCTGTTTTTT.

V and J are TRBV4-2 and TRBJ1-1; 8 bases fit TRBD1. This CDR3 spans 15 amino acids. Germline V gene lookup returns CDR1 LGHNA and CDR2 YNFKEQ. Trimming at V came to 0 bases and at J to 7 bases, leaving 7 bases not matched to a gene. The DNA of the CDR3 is TGTGCCAGCAGCCAAGAACAGGGGGACCATAATGAAGCTTTCTTT. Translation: CASSQEQGDHNEAFF.

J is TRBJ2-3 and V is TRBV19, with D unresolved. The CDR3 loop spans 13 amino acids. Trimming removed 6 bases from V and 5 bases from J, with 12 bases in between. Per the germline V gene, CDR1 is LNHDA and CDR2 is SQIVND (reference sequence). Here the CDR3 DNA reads TGTGCCAGTAGCCCCGAGCGTGGAGATACGCAGTATTTT. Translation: CASSPERGDTQYF.

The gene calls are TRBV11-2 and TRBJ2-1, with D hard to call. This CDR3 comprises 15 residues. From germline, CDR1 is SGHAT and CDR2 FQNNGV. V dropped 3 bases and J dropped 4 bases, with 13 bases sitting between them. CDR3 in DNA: TGTGCCAGCAGCTTTCGTTTGCGGCGATACAATGAGCAGTTCTTC. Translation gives CASSFRLRRYNEQFF.

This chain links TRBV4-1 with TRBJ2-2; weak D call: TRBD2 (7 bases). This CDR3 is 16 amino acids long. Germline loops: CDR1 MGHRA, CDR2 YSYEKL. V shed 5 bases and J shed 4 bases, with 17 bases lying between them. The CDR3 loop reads CASSSGGQWVTGELFF. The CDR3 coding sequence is TGCGCCAGCAGCTCCGGGGGGCAATGGGTCACCGGGGAGCTGTTTTTT.

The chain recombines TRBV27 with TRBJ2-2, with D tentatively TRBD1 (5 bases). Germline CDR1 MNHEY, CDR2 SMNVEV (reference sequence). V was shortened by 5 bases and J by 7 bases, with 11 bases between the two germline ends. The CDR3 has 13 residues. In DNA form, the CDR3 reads TGTGCCAGCAGTCCCCAGGGCTTCGGGGAGCTGTTTTTT. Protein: CASSPQGFGELFF.

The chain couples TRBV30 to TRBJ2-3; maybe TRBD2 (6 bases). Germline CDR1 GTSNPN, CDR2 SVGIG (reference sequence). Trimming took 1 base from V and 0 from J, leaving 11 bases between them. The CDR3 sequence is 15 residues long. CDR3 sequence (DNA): TGTGCCTGGAGTGCCGGGAGCGCTAGCACAGATACGCAGTATTTT. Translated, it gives CAWSAGSASTDTQYF.

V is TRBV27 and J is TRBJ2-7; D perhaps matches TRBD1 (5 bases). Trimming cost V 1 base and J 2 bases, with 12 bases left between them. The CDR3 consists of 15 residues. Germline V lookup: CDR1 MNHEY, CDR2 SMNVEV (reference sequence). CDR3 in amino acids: CASSLLSRATYEQYF. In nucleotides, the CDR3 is TGTGCCAGCAGTTTATTATCCAGGGCCACCTACGAGCAGTACTTC.